This TCR beta chain was retrieved from a study of cytomegalovirus exposure and HLA in healthy donors. Study-wide findings and caveats: In a later analysis, parvovirus B19, influenza, CMV and Epstein-Barr virus appeared linked to several top co-occurrence clusters.

For this clone: No antigen is known for it.

PCR involved 60 Vbeta and 13 Jbeta primers. The protocol was immunoSEQ multiplex PCR, while the TCRdb copy is restricted to in-frame clones and leaves out a portion. This sample's clone table lists about 170,000 clones. Trimming stripped 0 bases from V and 1 base from J, with 12 bases between. The germline gives CDR1 LGHNA, CDR2 YSLEER. CDR3 length equals 16 residues. Sequenced sample: PBMCs. The source of this sequence is a woman aged 55-70 years in good health and CMV-seronegative. V is TRBV4-3 and J is TRBJ1-2; possibly TRBD1 for D (5 bases). The CDR3 sequence is CASSQDMGQLNYGYTF. CDR3 in DNA: TGCGCCAGCAGCCAAGATATGGGGCAGCTTAACTATGGCTACACCTTC.